This T cell receptor beta chain was sequenced in a study of T cells after yellow fever vaccination. Overall study: The fractions with low cell numbers were processed using SMART-Seq v4 Ultra Low Input.

Study results and limitations: Repertoires obtained by FACS sorting could include abundant clonotypes that entered as contaminants from the bulk population. Most clones from primary vaccination were detected again post-booster (just under 97% CD4, roughly 90% CD8).

Trimming took off 8 bases at V and 5 bases at J, with 18 bases between the two ends. Germline V lookup: CDR1 SGHTA, CDR2 FQGNSA. The CDR3 consists of 14 residues. On this clonotype itself: Its antigen is not identified.

5'RACE template switching generated TCR cDNA, adding a universal primer site and UMIs. A single record per CDR3 protein comes from TCRdb applying MiXCR to the 5' RACE reads. Seen here are just under 600,000 distinct CDR3 sequences, approximately 13% observed once, and the top ten hold over 11%. This sequence originates from a young man who received the YFV17D yellow fever vaccine. This chain uses TRBV7-2 with TRBJ2-5; D remains ambiguous. The sequencing used PBMCs, collected on the day of the yellow fever booster vaccination. CDR3 sequence: CASAPGWRSETQYF. The DNA of the CDR3 is TGTGCCAGCGCCCCGGGTTGGAGAAGCGAGACCCAGTACTTC.